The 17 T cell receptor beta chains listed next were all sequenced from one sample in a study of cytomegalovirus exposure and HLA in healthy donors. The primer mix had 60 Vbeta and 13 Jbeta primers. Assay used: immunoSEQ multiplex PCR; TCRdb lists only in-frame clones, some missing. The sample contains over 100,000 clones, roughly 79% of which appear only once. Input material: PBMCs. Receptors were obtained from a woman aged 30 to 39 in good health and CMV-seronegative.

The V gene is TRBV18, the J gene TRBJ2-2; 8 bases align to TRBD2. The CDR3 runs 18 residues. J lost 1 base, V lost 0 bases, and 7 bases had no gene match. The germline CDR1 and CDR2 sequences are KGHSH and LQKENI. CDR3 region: CASSPPGLAQLNTGELFF. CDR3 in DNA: TGTGCCAGCTCACCACCTGGACTAGCCCAATTGAACACCGGGGAGCTGTTTTTT. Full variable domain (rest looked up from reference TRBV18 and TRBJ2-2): NAGVMQNPRHLVRRRGQEARLRCSPMKGHSHVYWYRQLPEEGLKFMVYLQKENIIDESGMPKERFSAEFPKEGPSILRIQQVVRGDSAAYFCASSPPGLAQLNTGELFFGEGSRLTVL.

The CDR3 protein is CASSLALTNTEAFF. The CDR3 DNA reads as TGTGCCAGCAGCTTGGCCCTAACGAACACTGAAGCTTTCTTT. The V gene is TRBV5-4, the J gene TRBJ1-1, with D hard to call. Trimming shortened V by 0 bases and J by 1 base, and 7 bases separated the two germline ends. CDR3 size: 14 residues. Germline CDR1 SGHNT, CDR2 YYREEE (reference sequence).

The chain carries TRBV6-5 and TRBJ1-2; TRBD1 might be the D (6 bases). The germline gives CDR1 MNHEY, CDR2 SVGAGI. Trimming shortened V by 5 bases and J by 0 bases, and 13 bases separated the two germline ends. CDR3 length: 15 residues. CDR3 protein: CASSRTERANYGYTF. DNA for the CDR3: TGTGCCAGCAGTCGGACAGAACGGGCTAACTATGGCTACACCTTC.

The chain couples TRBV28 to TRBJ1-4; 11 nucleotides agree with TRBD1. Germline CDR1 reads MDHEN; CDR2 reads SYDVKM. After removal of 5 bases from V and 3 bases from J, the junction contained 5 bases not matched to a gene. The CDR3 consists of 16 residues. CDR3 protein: CASSAPGQGANEKLFF. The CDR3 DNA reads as TGTGCCAGCAGTGCCCCGGGACAGGGGGCTAATGAAAAACTGTTTTTT. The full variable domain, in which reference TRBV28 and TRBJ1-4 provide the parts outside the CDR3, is DVKVTQSSRYLVKRTGEKVFLECVQDMDHENMFWYRQDPGLGLRLIYFSYDVKMKEKGDIPEGYSVSREKKERFSLILESASTNQTSMYLCASSAPGQGANEKLFFGSGTQLSVL.

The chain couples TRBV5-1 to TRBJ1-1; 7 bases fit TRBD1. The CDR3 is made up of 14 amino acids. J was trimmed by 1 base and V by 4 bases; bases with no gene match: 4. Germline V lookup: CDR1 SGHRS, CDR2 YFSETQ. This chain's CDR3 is CASSPGTENTEAFF. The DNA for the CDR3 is TGCGCCAGCAGCCCCGGGACAGAGAACACTGAAGCTTTCTTT.

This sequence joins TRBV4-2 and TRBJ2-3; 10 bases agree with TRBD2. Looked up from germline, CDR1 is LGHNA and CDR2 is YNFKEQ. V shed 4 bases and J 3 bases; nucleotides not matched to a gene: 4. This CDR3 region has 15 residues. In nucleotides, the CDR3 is TGTGCCAGCAGCCCGTCTAGCGGGAGTACAGATACGCAGTATTTT. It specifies CASSPSSGSTDTQYF.

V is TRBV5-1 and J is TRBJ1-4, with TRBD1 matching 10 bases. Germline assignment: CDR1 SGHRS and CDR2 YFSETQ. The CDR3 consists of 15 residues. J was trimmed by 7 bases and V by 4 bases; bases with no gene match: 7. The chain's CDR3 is CASSPDRGQGEKLFF. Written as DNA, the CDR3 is TGCGCCAGCAGCCCTGACAGGGGGCAAGGTGAAAAACTGTTTTTT.

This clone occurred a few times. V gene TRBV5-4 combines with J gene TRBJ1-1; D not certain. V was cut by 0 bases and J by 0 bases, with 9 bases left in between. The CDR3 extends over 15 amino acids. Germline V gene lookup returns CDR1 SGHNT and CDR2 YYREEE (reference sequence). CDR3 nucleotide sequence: TGTGCCAGCAGCTTGGATCCACAAATGAACACTGAAGCTTTCTTT. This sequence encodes CASSLDPQMNTEAFF.

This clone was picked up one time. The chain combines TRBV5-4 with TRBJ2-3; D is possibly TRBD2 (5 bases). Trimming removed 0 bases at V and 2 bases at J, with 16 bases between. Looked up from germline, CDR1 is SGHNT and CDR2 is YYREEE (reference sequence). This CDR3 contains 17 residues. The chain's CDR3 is CASSLEWRVGNTDTQYF. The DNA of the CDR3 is TGTGCCAGCAGCTTGGAGTGGCGAGTCGGGAACACAGATACGCAGTATTTT.

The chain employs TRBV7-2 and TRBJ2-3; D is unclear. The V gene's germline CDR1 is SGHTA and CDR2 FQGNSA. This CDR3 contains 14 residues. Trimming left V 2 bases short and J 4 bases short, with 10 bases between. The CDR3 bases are TGTGCCAGCAGCTTACTTAGTTTGGCAGATACGCAGTATTTT. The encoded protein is CASSLLSLADTQYF.

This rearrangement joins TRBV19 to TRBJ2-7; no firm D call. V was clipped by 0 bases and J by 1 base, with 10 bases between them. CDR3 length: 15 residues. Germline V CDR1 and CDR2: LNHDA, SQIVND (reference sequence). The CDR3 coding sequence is TGTGCCAGTAGTATAGAATTGGCCACGTCCTACGAGCAGTACTTC. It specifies CASSIELATSYEQYF.

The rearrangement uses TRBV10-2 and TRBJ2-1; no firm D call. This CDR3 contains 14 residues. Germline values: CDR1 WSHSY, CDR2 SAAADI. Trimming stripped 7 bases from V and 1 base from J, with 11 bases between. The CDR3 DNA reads TGCGCCAGCATGCTAGTTCTTTCCTACAATGAGCAGTTCTTC. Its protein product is CASMLVLSYNEQFF.

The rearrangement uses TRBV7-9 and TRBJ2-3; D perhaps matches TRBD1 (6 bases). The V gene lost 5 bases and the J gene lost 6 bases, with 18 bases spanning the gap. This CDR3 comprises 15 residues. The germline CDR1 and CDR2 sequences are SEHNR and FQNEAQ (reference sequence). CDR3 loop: CASSIGTTNTDTQYF. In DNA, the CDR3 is TGTGCCAGCAGCATAGGGACAACCAATACGGATACGCAGTATTTT. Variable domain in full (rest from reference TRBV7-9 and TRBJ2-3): DTGVSQNPRHKITKRGQNVTFRCDPISEHNRLYWYRQTLGQGPEFLTYFQNEAQLEKSRLLSDRFSAERPKGSFSTLEIQRTEQGDSAMYLCASSIGTTNTDTQYFGPGTRLTVL.

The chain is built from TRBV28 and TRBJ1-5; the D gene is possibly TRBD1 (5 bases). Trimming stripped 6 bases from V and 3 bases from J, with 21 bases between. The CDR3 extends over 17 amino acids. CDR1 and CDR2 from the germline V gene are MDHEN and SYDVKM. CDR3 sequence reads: CASSLEATGRPNQPQHF. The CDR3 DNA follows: TGTGCCAGCAGCCTTGAAGCCACAGGCCGGCCCAATCAGCCCCAGCATTTT.

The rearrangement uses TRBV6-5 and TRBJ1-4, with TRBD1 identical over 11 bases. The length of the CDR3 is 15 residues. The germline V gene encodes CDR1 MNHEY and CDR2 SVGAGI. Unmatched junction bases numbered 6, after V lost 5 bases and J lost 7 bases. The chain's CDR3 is CASSPQGQGGEKLFF. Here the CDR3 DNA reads TGTGCCAGCAGTCCCCAGGGACAGGGGGGTGAAAAACTGTTTTTT.

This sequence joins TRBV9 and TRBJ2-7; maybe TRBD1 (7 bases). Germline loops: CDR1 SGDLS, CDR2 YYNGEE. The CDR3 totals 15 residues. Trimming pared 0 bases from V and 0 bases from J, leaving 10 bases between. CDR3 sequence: CASSVGGDSSYEQYF. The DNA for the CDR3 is TGTGCCAGCAGCGTAGGGGGGGACAGCTCCTACGAGCAGTACTTC.

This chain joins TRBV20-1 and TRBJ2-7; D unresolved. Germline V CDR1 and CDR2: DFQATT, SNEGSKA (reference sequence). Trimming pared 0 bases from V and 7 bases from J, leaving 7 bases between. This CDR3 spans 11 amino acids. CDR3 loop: CSARERREQYF. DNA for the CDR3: TGCAGTGCTAGAGAAAGGCGGGAGCAGTACTTC.